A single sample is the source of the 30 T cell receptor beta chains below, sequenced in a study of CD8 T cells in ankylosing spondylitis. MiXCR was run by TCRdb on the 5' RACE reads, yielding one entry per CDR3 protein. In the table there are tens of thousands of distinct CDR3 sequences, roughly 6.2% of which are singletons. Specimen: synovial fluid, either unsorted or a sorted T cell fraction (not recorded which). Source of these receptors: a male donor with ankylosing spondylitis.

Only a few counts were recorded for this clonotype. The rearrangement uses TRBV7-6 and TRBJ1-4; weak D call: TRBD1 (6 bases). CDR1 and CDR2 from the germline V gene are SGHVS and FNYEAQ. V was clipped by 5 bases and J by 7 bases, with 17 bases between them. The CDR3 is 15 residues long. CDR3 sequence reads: CASSLGQGRGEKLFF. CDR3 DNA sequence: TGTGCCAGCAGCCTTGGGCAGGGGCGGGGTGAAAAACTGTTTTTT.

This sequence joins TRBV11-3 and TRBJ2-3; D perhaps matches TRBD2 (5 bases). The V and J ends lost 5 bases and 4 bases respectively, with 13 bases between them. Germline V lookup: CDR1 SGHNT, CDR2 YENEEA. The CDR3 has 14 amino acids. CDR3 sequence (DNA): TGTGCCAGCAGCCCAACTGTGAGGGCAGATACGCAGTATTTT. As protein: CASSPTVRADTQYF.

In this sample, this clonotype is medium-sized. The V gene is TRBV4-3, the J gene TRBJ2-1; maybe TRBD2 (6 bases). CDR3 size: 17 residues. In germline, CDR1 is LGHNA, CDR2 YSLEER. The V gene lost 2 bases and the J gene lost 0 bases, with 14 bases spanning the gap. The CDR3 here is CASSQRGGGISYNEQFF. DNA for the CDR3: TGCGCCAGCAGCCAACGGGGAGGAGGGATCTCCTACAATGAGCAGTTCTTC.

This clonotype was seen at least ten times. The CDR3 nucleotides read TGTGCCAGCAGTCCAAATCCCTACAGGGTCTTGAACACTGAAGCTTTCTTT. This encodes CASSPNPYRVLNTEAFF. The chain uses TRBV28 and TRBJ1-1, with a tentative D call TRBD1 (6 bases). Germline CDR1 MDHEN, CDR2 SYDVKM. CDR3 size: 17 residues. The ends were cut back, 5 bases at V and 0 bases at J, with 19 bases in the middle. Full variable domain (outside the CDR3, taken from reference TRBV28 and TRBJ1-1): DVKVTQSSRYLVKRTGEKVFLECVQDMDHENMFWYRQDPGLGLRLIYFSYDVKMKEKGDIPEGYSVSREKKERFSLILESASTNQTSMYLCASSPNPYRVLNTEAFFGQGTRLTVV.

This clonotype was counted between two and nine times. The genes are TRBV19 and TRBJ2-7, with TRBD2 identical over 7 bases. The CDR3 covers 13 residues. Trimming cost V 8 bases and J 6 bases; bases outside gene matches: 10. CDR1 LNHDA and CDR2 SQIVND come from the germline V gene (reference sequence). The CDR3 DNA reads TGTGCCAGTCGCGAGGCGGGAGATCTCGAGCAGTACTTC. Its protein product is CASREAGDLEQYF.

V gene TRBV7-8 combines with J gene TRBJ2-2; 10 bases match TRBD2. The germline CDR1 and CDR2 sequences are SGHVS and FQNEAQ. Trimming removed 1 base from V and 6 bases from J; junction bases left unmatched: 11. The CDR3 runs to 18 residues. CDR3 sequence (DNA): TGTGCCAGCAGCTTAGTTGGACTAGCGGCACACTTCGCCGGGGAGCTGTTTTTT. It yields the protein CASSLVGLAAHFAGELFF.

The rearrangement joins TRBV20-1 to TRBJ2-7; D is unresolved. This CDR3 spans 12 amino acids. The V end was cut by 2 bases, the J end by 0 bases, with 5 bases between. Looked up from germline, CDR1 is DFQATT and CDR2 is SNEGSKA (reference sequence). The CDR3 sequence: CSARWGSYEQYF. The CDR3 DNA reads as TGCAGTGCTAGATGGGGCTCCTACGAGCAGTACTTC.

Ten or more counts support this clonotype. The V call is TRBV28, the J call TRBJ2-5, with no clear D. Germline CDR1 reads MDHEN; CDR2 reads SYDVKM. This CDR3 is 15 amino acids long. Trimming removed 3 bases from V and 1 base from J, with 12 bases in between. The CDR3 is CASSFRLAFQETQYF. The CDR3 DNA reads TGTGCCAGCAGTTTCCGGCTGGCCTTCCAAGAGACCCAGTACTTC.

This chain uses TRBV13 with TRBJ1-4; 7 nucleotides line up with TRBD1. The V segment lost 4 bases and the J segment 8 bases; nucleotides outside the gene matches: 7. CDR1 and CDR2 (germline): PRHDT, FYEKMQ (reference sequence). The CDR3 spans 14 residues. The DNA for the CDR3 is TGTGCCAGCAGCTCACGACAGGGTGACGAAAAACTGTTTTTT. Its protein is CASSSRQGDEKLFF.

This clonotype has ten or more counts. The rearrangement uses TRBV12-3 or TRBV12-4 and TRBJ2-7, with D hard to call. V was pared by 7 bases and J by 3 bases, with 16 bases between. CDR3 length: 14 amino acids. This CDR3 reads CASTLGNHNYEQYF. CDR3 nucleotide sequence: TGTGCCAGCACCCTGGGCAACCACAACTACGAGCAGTACTTC.

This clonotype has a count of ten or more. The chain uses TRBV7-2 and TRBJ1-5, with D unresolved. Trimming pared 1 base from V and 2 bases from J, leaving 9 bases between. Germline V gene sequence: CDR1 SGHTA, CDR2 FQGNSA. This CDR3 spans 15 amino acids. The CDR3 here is CASSLEGWGNQPQHF. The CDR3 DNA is TGTGCCAGCAGCTTAGAGGGATGGGGCAATCAGCCCCAGCATTTT.

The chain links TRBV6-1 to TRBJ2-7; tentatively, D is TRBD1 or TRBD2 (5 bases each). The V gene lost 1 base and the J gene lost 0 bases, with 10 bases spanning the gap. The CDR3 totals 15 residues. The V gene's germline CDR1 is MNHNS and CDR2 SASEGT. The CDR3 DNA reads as TGTGCCAGCAGTGAAGGAGGGGTAGGCTCCTACGAGCAGTACTTC. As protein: CASSEGGVGSYEQYF.

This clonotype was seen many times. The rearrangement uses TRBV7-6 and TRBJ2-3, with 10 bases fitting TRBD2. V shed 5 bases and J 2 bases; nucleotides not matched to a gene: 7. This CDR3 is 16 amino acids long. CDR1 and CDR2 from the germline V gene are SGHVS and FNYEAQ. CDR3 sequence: CASSERAGGPTDTQYF. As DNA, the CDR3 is TGTGCCAGCAGCGAACGAGCGGGAGGGCCCACAGATACGCAGTATTTT.

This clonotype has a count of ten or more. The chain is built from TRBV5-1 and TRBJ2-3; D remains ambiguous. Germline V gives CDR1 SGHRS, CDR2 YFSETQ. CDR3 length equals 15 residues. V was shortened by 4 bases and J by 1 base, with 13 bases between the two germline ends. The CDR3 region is CASSLDNPGTDTQYF. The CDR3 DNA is TGCGCCAGCAGCCTCGACAATCCGGGCACAGATACGCAGTATTTT.

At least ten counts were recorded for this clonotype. The DNA of the CDR3 is TGTGCCAGCAGTTTTGCAGGTCGGGGGACTGAAGCTTTCTTT. This codes for CASSFAGRGTEAFF. This rearrangement joins TRBV28 to TRBJ1-1, with D maybe TRBD1 (5 bases). The CDR3 extends over 14 amino acids. Germline V gives CDR1 MDHEN, CDR2 SYDVKM. V gave up 3 bases and J gave up 5 bases, with 13 bases separating them.

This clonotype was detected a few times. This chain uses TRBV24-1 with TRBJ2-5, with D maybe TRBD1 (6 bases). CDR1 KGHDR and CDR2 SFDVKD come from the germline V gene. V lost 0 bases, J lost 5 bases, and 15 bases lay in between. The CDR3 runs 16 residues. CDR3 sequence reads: CATSDLGQGHMETQYF. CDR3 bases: TGTGCCACCAGTGATTTGGGGCAGGGGCACATGGAGACCCAGTACTTC.

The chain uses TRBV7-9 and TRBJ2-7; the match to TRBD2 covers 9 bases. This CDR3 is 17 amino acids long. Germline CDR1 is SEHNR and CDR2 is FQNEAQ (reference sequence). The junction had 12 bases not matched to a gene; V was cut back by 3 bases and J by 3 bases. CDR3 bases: TGTGCCAGCAGCTTTGCCGAGACTAGCGGAAGCCGCTACGAGCAGTACTTC. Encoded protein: CASSFAETSGSRYEQYF.

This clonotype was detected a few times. CDR3 in amino acids: CASSFVWREGWHEQFF. In nucleotides, the CDR3 is TGTGCCAGCAGTTTTGTCTGGCGGGAGGGGTGGCATGAGCAGTTCTTC. The rearrangement uses TRBV27 and TRBJ2-1; 9 bases match TRBD2. This CDR3 has 16 amino acids. Trimming cost V 3 bases and J 8 bases; bases outside gene matches: 11. In germline, CDR1 is MNHEY, CDR2 SMNVEV (reference sequence).

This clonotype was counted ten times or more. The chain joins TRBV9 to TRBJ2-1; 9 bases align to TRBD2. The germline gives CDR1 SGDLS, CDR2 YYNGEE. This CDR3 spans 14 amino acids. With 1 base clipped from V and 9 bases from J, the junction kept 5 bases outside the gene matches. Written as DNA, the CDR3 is TGTGCCAGCAGCGTATTAGCGGGAGTCGTTGAGCAGTTCTTC. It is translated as CASSVLAGVVEQFF.

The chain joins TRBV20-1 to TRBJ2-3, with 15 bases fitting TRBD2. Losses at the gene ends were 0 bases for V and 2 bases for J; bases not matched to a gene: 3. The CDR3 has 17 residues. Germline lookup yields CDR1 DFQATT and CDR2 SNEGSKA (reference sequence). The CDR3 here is CSAREGTSGRITDTQYF. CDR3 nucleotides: TGCAGTGCTAGAGAGGGGACTAGCGGGAGGATCACAGATACGCAGTATTTT.

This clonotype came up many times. CDR3 DNA: TGTGCCTGGACTAGCGGGGGAGCCTACGAGCAGTACTTC. It codes for CAWTSGGAYEQYF. The genes are TRBV30 and TRBJ2-7, with 10 bases aligning to TRBD2. After removal of 4 bases from V and 2 bases from J, the junction contained 2 bases not matched to a gene. This CDR3 is built from 13 residues. CDR1 GTSNPN and CDR2 SVGIG come from the germline V gene (reference sequence).

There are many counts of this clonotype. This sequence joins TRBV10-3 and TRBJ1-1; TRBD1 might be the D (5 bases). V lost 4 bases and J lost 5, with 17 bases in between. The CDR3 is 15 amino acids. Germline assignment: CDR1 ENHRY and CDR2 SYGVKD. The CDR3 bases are TGTGCCATCAGTGCAAGGTGGGGCAAGGATACTGAAGCTTTCTTT. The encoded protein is CAISARWGKDTEAFF.

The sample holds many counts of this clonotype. The CDR3 loop is CASSPGQPNTEAFF. The CDR3 DNA follows: TGCGCCAGCAGCCCGGGACAGCCCAACACTGAAGCTTTCTTT. V gene TRBV5-1 combines with J gene TRBJ1-1; 7 positions agree with TRBD1. This CDR3 comprises 14 residues. Germline-derived CDR1 and CDR2 are SGHRS and YFSETQ. The trim removed 4 bases at V and 2 bases at J, leaving 5 bases unmatched.

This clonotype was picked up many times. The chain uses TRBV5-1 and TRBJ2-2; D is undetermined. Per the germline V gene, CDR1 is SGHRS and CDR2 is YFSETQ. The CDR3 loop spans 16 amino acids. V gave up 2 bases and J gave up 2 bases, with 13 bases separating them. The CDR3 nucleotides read TGCGCCAGCAGCTTTCAACCCGCCGATAACACCGGGGAGCTGTTTTTT. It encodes CASSFQPADNTGELFF.

In nucleotides, the CDR3 is TGCAGTGCTAGACTAGCGGGAGGTACTGCAGATACGCAGTATTTT. Its translation is CSARLAGGTADTQYF. The V and J genes are TRBV20-1 and TRBJ2-3; 11 bases map to TRBD2. Germline V lookup: CDR1 DFQATT, CDR2 SNEGSKA (reference sequence). V lost 2 bases to trimming and J lost 4 bases; unmatched junction nucleotides: 5. The CDR3 has 15 amino acids.

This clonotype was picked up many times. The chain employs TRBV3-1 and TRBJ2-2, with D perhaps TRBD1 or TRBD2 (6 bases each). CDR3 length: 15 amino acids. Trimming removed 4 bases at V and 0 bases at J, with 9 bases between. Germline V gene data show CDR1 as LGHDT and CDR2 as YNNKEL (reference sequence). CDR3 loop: CASSPRGPNTGELFF. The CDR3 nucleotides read TGTGCCAGCAGCCCCCGGGGGCCGAACACCGGGGAGCTGTTTTTT.

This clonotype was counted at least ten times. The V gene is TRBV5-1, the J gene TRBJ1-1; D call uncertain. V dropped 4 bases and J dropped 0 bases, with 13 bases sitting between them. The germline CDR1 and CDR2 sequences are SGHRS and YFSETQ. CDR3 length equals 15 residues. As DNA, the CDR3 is TGCGCCAGCAGCGTTTGGACGGCCATGAACACTGAAGCTTTCTTT. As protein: CASSVWTAMNTEAFF.

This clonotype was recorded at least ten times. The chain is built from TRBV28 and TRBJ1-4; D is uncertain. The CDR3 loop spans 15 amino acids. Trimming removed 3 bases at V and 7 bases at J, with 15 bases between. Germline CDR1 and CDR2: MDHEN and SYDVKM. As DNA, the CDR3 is TGTGCCAGCAGTTTCCCGGGCCGACCTTTTGAAAAACTGTTTTTT. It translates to CASSFPGRPFEKLFF.

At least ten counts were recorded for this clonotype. In DNA, the CDR3 is TGTGCCAGCAGTACCCGACAGGGTTTACCTGGGGCCAACGTCCTGACTTTC. This codes for CASSTRQGLPGANVLTF. The chain links TRBV6-5 to TRBJ2-6; 7 nucleotides match TRBD1. The CDR3 is 17 residues long. J was trimmed by 2 bases and V by 5 bases; bases with no gene match: 9. From germline, CDR1 is MNHEY and CDR2 SVGAGI.

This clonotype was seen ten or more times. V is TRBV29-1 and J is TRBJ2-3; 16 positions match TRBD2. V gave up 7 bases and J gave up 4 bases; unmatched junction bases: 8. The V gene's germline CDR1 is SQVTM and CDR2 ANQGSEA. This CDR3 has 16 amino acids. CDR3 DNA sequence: TGCAGCGCCGGGACTAGCGGGAGGGCCGGAGCAGATACGCAGTATTTT. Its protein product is CSAGTSGRAGADTQYF.